The TCR beta chain described here comes from a study of shared clonotypes between healthy human individuals. Turning to the study itself: The plates for each donor numbered three CD4 naive, three CD4 memory, two CD8 naive and one CD8 memory.

General observations from the study: The sharing of 4.5% to 5.5% of naive CD4 clonotypes was seen across a handful of donors.

Replicate sorted-subset PCRs were loaded with roughly 190 ng DNA, tens of thousands of T cell genomes. Profiling relied on immunoSEQ multiplex PCR, and the TCRdb table lists in-frame clones only, not all of them. The sample lists 1.6 million or so clones; roughly 96% were seen once. The J segment lost 3 bases and the V segment lost 5 bases, leaving 3 bases of the junction unmatched. CDR3 length equals 13 residues. Germline V gives CDR1 MDHEN, CDR2 SYDVKM. Of note for this clone: Antigen specificity is unknown.

HIV-negative, healthy adults without recent acute infections or vaccinations were the donors. The TCR originated in a man younger than 45 in good health. The V call is TRBV28, the J call TRBJ1-1; 7 bases line up with TRBD1. Material: naive CD4+ T cells sorted from blood. The subset is: CD45RA+ positively selected. The CDR3 region has the DNA TGTGCCAGCAGTCCCGGGACAGACACTGAAGCTTTCTTT. Encoded protein: CASSPGTDTEAFF.